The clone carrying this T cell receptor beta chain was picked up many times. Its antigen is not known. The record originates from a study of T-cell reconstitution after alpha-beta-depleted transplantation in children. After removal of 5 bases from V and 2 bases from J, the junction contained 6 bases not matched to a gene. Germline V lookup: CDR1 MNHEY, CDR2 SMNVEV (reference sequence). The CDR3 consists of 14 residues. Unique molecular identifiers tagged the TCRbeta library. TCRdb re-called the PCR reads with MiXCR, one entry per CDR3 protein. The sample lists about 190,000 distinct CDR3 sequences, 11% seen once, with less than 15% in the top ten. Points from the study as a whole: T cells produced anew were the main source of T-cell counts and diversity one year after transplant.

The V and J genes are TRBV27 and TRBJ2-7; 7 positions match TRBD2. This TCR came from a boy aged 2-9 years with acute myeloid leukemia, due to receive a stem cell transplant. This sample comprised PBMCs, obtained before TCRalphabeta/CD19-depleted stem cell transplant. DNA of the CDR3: TGTGCCAGCAGTCCCTCGGCGGGGGCCTACGAGCAGTACTTC. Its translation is CASSPSAGAYEQYF.